This T cell receptor (beta chain) comes out of a study of T cells after posttransplantation cyclophosphamide. Sequenced by immunoSEQ multiplex PCR; TCRdb stores in-frame clones only, minus some. The repertoire includes 3,000 to 4,000 clones, approximately 67% of them detected once, and roughly 25% sits in the top ten. The study, taken as a whole, reports: Recipient CMV seropositivity and CMV reactivation strongly tracked TRB clonality.

Germline V gene lookup returns CDR1 SGHTA and CDR2 FQGNSA. V was trimmed by 4 bases and J by 1 base, leaving 11 bases between them. The CDR3 is 14 residues long. Points on this clone: Its antigen is currently unknown.

The J gene is TRBJ2-7, the V gene TRBV7-2; a possible D gene is TRBD2 (5 bases). This TCR was recovered from a young man in good health and a related stem cell transplant donor. The sequencing sample was made of memory CD8+ T cells sorted from blood. This CDR3 reads CASSSGVTSYEQYF. The CDR3 nucleotides read TGTGCCAGCAGCTCCGGGGTAACATCCTACGAGCAGTACTTC.